The 13 T cell receptor beta chains in this list originate from one sample, sequenced in a study of blood T cell repertoires in COVID-19. The data were produced by immunoSEQ multiplex PCR, yet TCRdb's version contains in-frame clones alone and is incomplete. The data show 40,000 or so clones, about 80% seen once. The sequencing input was peripheral blood. These TCRs come from a human donor with acute or convalescent COVID-19. The donor label of this sample is uncertain.

V usage is TRBV21-1 and J usage is TRBJ1-5; the table calls TRBD1, which could not be checked here. TRBV21-1 is assigned pseudogene status. This CDR3 comprises 19 residues. The CDR3 sequence: CASSKKVGEQGTSNQPQHF. CDR3 coding DNA: TGTGCCAGCAGCAAAAAGGTCGGGGAACAGGGAACATCCAATCAGCCCCAGCATTTT.

The chain's CDR3 is CACGGDYEQYF. For the CDR3, the DNA is TGTGCCTGCGGGGGGGACTACGAGCAGTACTTC. The chain is built from TRBV2 and TRBJ2-7; 9 bases align to TRBD2. After removal of 11 bases from V and 3 bases from J, the junction contained 2 bases not matched to a gene. Germline V gene data show CDR1 as SNHLY and CDR2 as FYNNEI. This CDR3 is 11 amino acids long.

DNA for the CDR3: TGTGCCAGCAGCTCGGACGGCGGGGGGAACACCGGGGAGCTGTTTTTT. It specifies CASSSDGGGNTGELFF. The rearrangement joins TRBV7-2 to TRBJ2-2; TRBD2 aligns across 7 bases. The CDR3 loop spans 16 amino acids. The germline CDR1 and CDR2 sequences are SGHTA and FQGNSA. The J segment lost 1 base and the V segment lost 4 bases, leaving 6 bases of the junction unmatched.

V gene TRBV6-1 combines with J gene TRBJ1-1; D gene uncertain. The CDR3 sequence is 14 residues long. Trimming pared 2 bases from V and 3 bases from J, leaving 10 bases between. CDR1 is MNHNS and CDR2 is SASEGT in the germline V gene. The CDR3: CASSENNGDTEAFF. In nucleotides, the CDR3 is TGTGCCAGCAGTGAAAATAATGGAGACACTGAAGCTTTCTTT.

The chain recombines TRBV15 with TRBJ2-2, with a tentative D call TRBD1 (5 bases). Between the trimmed V and J ends, which lost 3 bases and 6 bases, there was a span of 14 bases. This CDR3 comprises 15 residues. The germline V gene encodes CDR1 LNHNV and CDR2 YYDKDF (reference sequence). The CDR3 loop is CATSRSSGISGELFF. The CDR3 DNA reads TGTGCCACCAGCAGGTCCTCAGGGATCTCCGGGGAGCTGTTTTTT.

The chain employs TRBV3-1 (or the pseudogene TRBV3-2) and TRBJ2-1, with 7 bases lining up with TRBD1. This CDR3 is built from 17 residues. The germline gives CDR1 LGHDT, CDR2 YNNKEL (reference sequence). Unmatched junction bases numbered 12, after V lost 0 bases and J lost 7 bases. CDR3 nucleotides: TGTGCCAGCAGCCAAGAGGGGATCCCGGGACAGAAGAATGAGCAGTTCTTC. Residues: CASSQEGIPGQKNEQFF.

The chain carries TRBV5-1 and TRBJ1-1; a weak D match, TRBD1 (6 bases). Germline CDR1 and CDR2: SGHRS and YFSETQ. Trimming took off 7 bases at V and 4 bases at J, with 17 bases between the two ends. This CDR3 region has 14 residues. CDR3 DNA: TGCGCCAGCTGCCCAGGGGCGTCAGGCACTGAAGCTTTCTTT. It translates to CASCPGASGTEAFF.

This rearrangement joins TRBV4-1 to TRBJ2-2; 7 bases are shared with TRBD2. CDR1 MGHRA and CDR2 YSYEKL come from the germline V gene. Losses at the gene ends were 3 bases for V and 6 bases for J; bases not matched to a gene: 7. The CDR3 is 15 amino acids. In DNA, the CDR3 is TGCGCCAGCAGCCAGTATCCGGGAGGCGCCGGGGAGCTGTTTTTT. It specifies CASSQYPGGAGELFF.

This rearrangement joins TRBV4-3 to TRBJ2-7, with 10 positions matching TRBD1. Germline CDR1 reads LGHNA; CDR2 reads YSLEER. V was pared by 4 bases and J by 5 bases, with 5 bases of the junction left unmatched. The CDR3 has 14 residues. The CDR3 DNA reads as TGCGCCAGCAGCCCCGGGACAGGGGTCCACGAGCAGTACTTC. As protein: CASSPGTGVHEQYF.

The count of this clone is one. This chain joins TRBV2 and TRBJ1-5, with TRBD1 as a possible D gene (6 bases). The length of the CDR3 is 15 residues. V gave up 7 bases and J gave up 5 bases, with 18 bases separating them. Germline assignment: CDR1 SNHLY and CDR2 FYNNEI. This chain's CDR3 is CASKDTRAGDQPQHF. In DNA, the CDR3 is TGTGCCAGCAAGGATACTCGTGCAGGGGATCAGCCCCAGCATTTT.

The chain links TRBV6-5 to TRBJ2-2; possible D gene TRBD1, 6 bases. With 7 bases removed from V and 0 bases from J, the gap between germline ends came to 12 bases. CDR1 and CDR2 (germline): MNHEY, SVGAGI. The CDR3 length is 15 residues. The CDR3 loop is CASIQGRTNTGELFF. The DNA of the CDR3 is TGTGCCAGCATACAGGGACGGACGAACACCGGGGAGCTGTTTTTT.

This clone has a single count. This chain links TRBV19 with TRBJ2-2; weak D call: TRBD1 (6 bases). CDR1 is LNHDA, CDR2 SQIVND, per germline (reference sequence). The V end was cut by 7 bases, the J end by 1 base, with 10 bases between. The CDR3 has 14 amino acids. As DNA, the CDR3 is TGTGCCAGTAAATACAGGGAGAACACCGGGGAGCTGTTTTTT. Residues: CASKYRENTGELFF.

This clone was found once. The chain employs TRBV5-5 and TRBJ1-1; 7 nucleotides agree with TRBD1. With 0 bases clipped from V and 6 bases from J, the junction kept 8 bases outside the gene matches. The V gene's germline CDR1 is SGHKS and CDR2 YYEKEE (reference sequence). The CDR3 has 15 amino acids. DNA of the CDR3: TGTGCCAGCAGCTTGGACAGGGGTAGTACCGCTGAAGCTTTCTTT. It encodes CASSLDRGSTAEAFF.